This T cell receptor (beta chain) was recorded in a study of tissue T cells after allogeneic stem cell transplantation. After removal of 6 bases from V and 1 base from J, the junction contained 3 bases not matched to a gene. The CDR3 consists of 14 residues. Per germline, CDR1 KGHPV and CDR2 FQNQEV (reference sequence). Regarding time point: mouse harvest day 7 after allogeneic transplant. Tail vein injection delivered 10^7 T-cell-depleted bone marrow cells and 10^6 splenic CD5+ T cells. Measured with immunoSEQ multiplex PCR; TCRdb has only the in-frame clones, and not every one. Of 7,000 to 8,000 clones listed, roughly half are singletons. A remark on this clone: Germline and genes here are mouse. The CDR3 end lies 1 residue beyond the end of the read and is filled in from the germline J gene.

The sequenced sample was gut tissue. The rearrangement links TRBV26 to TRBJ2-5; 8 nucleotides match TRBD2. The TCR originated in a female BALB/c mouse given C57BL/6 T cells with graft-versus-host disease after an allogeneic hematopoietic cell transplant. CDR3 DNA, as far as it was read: TGTGCCAGCAGCCCGACTGGGGACCAAGACACCCAGTAC. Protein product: CASSPTGDQDTQY. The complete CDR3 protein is CASSPTGDQDTQYF. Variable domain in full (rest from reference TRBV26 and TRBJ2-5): NSKVIQTPRYLVKGQGQKAKMRCIPEKGHPVVFWYQQNKNNEFKFLINFQNQEVLQQIDMTEKRFSAECPSNSPCSLEIQSSEAGDSALYLCASSPTGDQDTQYFGPGTRLLVL.